These T cell receptor beta chains were read from a single sample in a study of cytomegalovirus exposure and HLA in healthy donors. The assay was immunoSEQ multiplex PCR, and TCRdb's table has in-frame clones only and misses some. This sample contains about 160,000 clones. The sample was PBMCs. All receptors derive from a woman aged 55-75 years in good health and CMV-seronegative. CDR3s include the opening cysteine and the closing phenylalanine or tryptophan. The D gene is left open where the match is weak.

j_call | d_call | v_call | cdr3_aa | cdr3_nt
TRBJ1-5 | - | TRBV27 | CASSLGWGRGQPQHF | TGTGCCAGCAGTTTAGGCTGGGGCAGGGGTCAGCCCCAGCATTTT
TRBJ2-3 | - | TRBV27 | CASSTAEGAKDTQYF | TGTGCCAGCAGTACCGCGGAGGGGGCGAAAGATACGCAGTATTTT
TRBJ1-4 | TRBD1 | TRBV5-8 | CASSLELQGADEKLFF | TGTGCCAGCAGCTTGGAACTTCAGGGGGCGGATGAAAAACTGTTTTTT
TRBJ2-5 | TRBD2 | TRBV5-1 | CASSPGLAGGETQYF | TGCGCCAGCAGCCCGGGACTAGCGGGAGGGGAGACCCAGTACTTC
TRBJ1-2 | - | TRBV20-1 | CGAGGYGYTF | TGCGGAGCGGGGGGCTATGGCTACACCTTC
TRBJ2-3 | - | TRBV5-4 | CASSPGTRTKADTQYF | TGTGCCAGCAGCCCGGGGACTCGGACGAAGGCAGATACGCAGTATTTT
TRBJ1-2 | - | TRBV9 | CASSNTGHYGYTF | TGTGCCAGCAGCAATACAGGGCACTATGGCTACACCTTC
TRBJ1-1 | - | TRBV5-1 | CASSSRGNTEAFF | TGCGCCAGCAGCTCTCGAGGGAACACTGAAGCTTTCTTT
TRBJ1-1 | - | TRBV5-4 | CASSSTGRVMNTEAFF | TGTGCCAGCAGCTCGACCGGGAGGGTGATGAACACTGAAGCTTTCTTT
TRBJ1-2 | TRBD1 | TRBV11-2 | CASSPRTGRSYTF | TGTGCCAGCAGCCCCCGGACAGGGCGGAGCTACACCTTC
TRBJ1-2 | TRBD1 | TRBV4-2 | CASSQDWRQGDGYTF | TGTGCCAGCAGCCAAGATTGGCGACAGGGAGACGGCTACACCTTC
TRBJ1-3 | - | TRBV9 | CASSVSGPGNTIYF | TGTGCCAGCAGCGTGTCAGGGCCTGGAAACACCATATATTTT
TRBJ2-1 | - | TRBV7-2 | CASSLDRHNEQFF | TGTGCCAGCAGCCTCGACAGACACAATGAGCAGTTCTTC
TRBJ2-7 | - | TRBV15 | CATSRGTGSSYEQYF | TGTGCCACCAGCAGAGGTACAGGCAGCTCCTACGAGCAGTACTTC
TRBJ2-3 | TRBD2 | TRBV5-1 | CASSLRRGGPDTQYF | TGCGCCAGCAGCTTGAGACGGGGGGGCCCAGATACGCAGTATTTT
TRBJ2-4 | - | TRBV25-1 | CASSEGRDIQYF | TGTGCCAGCAGTGAAGGGCGAGACATTCAGTACTTC
TRBJ2-7 | - | TRBV10-3 | CAIRGLMFYEQYF | TGTGCCATCAGGGGACTTATGTTCTACGAGCAGTACTTC
TRBJ2-7 | TRBD1 | TRBV10-3 | CAISRTGDSYEQYF | TGTGCCATCAGTCGGACAGGAGACTCCTACGAGCAGTACTTC
TRBJ2-3 | - | TRBV4-3 | CASSRGTYSADTQYF | TGCGCCAGCAGCCGAGGGACATACTCCGCAGATACGCAGTATTTT
TRBJ1-1 | - | TRBV5-1 | CASSLVQGNTEAFF | TGCGCCAGCAGCTTGGTGCAGGGGAACACTGAAGCTTTCTTT
TRBJ2-6 | - | TRBV5-5 | CASSREIGSGANVLTF | TGTGCCAGCAGCCGGGAGATAGGCTCTGGGGCCAACGTCCTGACTTTC
TRBJ1-2 | - | TRBV4-2 | CASSQVGSRDYGYTF | TGTGCCAGCAGCCAGGTAGGAAGCAGGGACTATGGCTACACCTTC
TRBJ2-7 | - | TRBV7-6 | CASSFGGLYEQYF | TGTGCCAGCAGCTTCGGGGGTTTATACGAGCAGTACTTC
TRBJ2-2 | - | TRBV9 | CASSVGTGTISTGELFF | TGTGCCAGCAGCGTTGGTACTGGGACAATTTCAACCGGGGAGCTGTTTTTT
TRBJ2-7 | TRBD1 | TRBV5-1 | CASSLGGQGVDEQYF | TGCGCCAGCAGCTTGGGGGGACAGGGTGTCGACGAGCAGTACTTC
TRBJ2-2 | TRBD1 | TRBV29-1 | CSANDRDVDTGELFF | TGCAGCGCCAATGACAGGGACGTGGACACCGGGGAGCTGTTTTTT
TRBJ2-1 | - | TRBV9 | CASSPRAARAHEQFF | TGTGCCAGCAGCCCGAGGGCCGCAAGGGCACATGAGCAGTTCTTC
TRBJ2-1 | TRBD2 | TRBV7-3 | CASSLNPSGSGEQFF | TGTGCCAGCAGCTTAAATCCTAGCGGGAGTGGGGAGCAGTTCTTC
TRBJ1-6 | - | TRBV7-3 | CASSLILINSPLHF | TGTGCCAGCAGCTTAATACTGATTAATTCACCCCTCCACTTT
TRBJ2-7 | TRBD1 | TRBV5-4 | CASSDDRGVYEQYF | TGTGCCAGCAGCGACGACAGGGGCGTCTACGAGCAGTACTTC
TRBJ2-7 | - | TRBV15 | CATRPGGSSYEQYF | TGTGCCACCCGGCCCGGCGGCAGTTCCTACGAGCAGTACTTC
TRBJ2-7 | - | TRBV2 | CASGFSSRGEQYF | TGTGCCAGCGGATTTAGTAGCCGGGGCGAGCAGTACTTC
TRBJ1-2 | - | TRBV5-6 | CATSRGGHGYTF | TGTGCCACCAGCCGCGGGGGTCATGGCTACACCTTC
TRBJ1-4 | - | TRBV5-1 | CASSLWGGEKLFF | TGCGCCAGCAGCTTGTGGGGGGGTGAAAAACTATTTTTT
TRBJ2-7 | TRBD2 | TRBV10-3 | CAISLDGGADEQYF | TGTGCCATCAGTTTGGACGGGGGGGCCGACGAGCAGTACTTC
TRBJ2-1 | - | TRBV5-6 | CASSLVGGTDSYNEQFF | TGTGCCAGCAGCTTGGTCGGCGGGACGGACTCCTACAATGAGCAGTTCTTC
TRBJ1-2 | - | TRBV9 | CASSVYVGSSYGYTF | TGTGCCAGCAGCGTATATGTCGGATCTAGCTATGGCTACACCTTC
TRBJ1-1 | - | TRBV2 | CASSDDTSWNTEAFF | TGTGCCAGCAGTGATGACACATCCTGGAACACTGAAGCTTTCTTT
TRBJ2-1 | - | TRBV5-1 | CASGPQTLYNEQFF | TGCGCCAGCGGCCCCCAAACGCTTTACAATGAGCAGTTCTTC
TRBJ2-7 | - | TRBV7-8 | CASSLDRYSYEQYF | TGTGCCAGCAGCTTAGACAGGTATTCCTACGAGCAGTACTTC
TRBJ2-7 | - | TRBV9 | CASSSGSSYEQYF | TGTGCCAGCAGCTCAGGGTCCTCCTACGAGCAGTACTTC
TRBJ2-7 | TRBD2 | TRBV10-3 | CAILIWTSGSYEQYF | TGTGCCATTCTGATTTGGACTAGCGGCTCCTACGAGCAGTACTTC
TRBJ2-3 | - | TRBV4-1 | CASSQDMPSPTDTQYF | TGCGCCAGCAGCCAAGATATGCCTAGTCCCACAGATACGCAGTATTTT
TRBJ2-7 | - | TRBV18 | CASSPGRRSYEQYF | TGTGCCAGCTCACCTGGGCGTCGATCCTACGAGCAGTACTTC
TRBJ1-2 | TRBD1 | TRBV29-1 | CSVGPQGAGGYTF | TGCAGCGTTGGCCCACAGGGGGCTGGTGGCTACACCTTC
TRBJ1-2 | - | TRBV6-4 | CASSVTARTNYGYTF | TGTGCCAGCAGTGTCACTGCCAGGACTAACTATGGCTACACCTTC
TRBJ2-1 | TRBD2 | TRBV5-5 | CASSSRPGTSGVNEQFF | TGTGCCAGCAGCTCCAGACCCGGGACTAGCGGTGTCAATGAGCAGTTCTTC
TRBJ2-7 | TRBD1 | TRBV27 | CASSLWGTGGSEQYF | TGTGCCAGCAGTTTATGGGGGACAGGGGGCTCCGAGCAGTACTTC
TRBJ2-7 | - | TRBV18 | CASSPPVTGYEQYF | TGTGCCAGCTCACCCCCGGTGACAGGCTACGAGCAGTACTTC
TRBJ1-2 | - | TRBV2 | CASSPRGGGAQYGYTF | TGTGCCAGCAGCCCAAGGGGCGGGGGCGCTCAGTATGGCTACACCTTC